This entry lists 2 T cell receptor beta chains sequenced from one sample in a study of blood T cell repertoires in COVID-19 (dated by TCRdb to the early 2020s). Libraries were prepared through the immunoSEQ multiplex PCR assay. Drawn from immuneACCESS, this table holds only the in-frame rearrangements with V and J called that TCRdb kept. Clones are partly lost; checked studies trace under half to an unresolved V gene and leave the rest unexplained. In all, the sample holds fewer than 130,000 clones, and about 80% of those were seen once. The ten top clones hold around 4% of the sample. Sequencing was done on a sample of peripheral blood. These receptors came from a woman at least 80 years old with acute or convalescent COVID-19.

The rearrangement joins TRBV20-1 to TRBJ1-1; D unclear. In germline, CDR1 is DFQATT, CDR2 SNEGSKA (reference sequence). Trimming pared 3 bases from V and 1 base from J, leaving 6 bases between. There are 12 residues in the CDR3. For the CDR3, the DNA is TGCAGTGCTAGTTCCCAGAACACTGAAGCTTTCTTT. This translates into CSASSQNTEAFF.

This clone was recorded at least ten times. This chain uses TRBV4-2 with TRBJ1-2; TRBD1 aligns across 7 bases. Germline CDR1 and CDR2: LGHNA and YNFKEQ. This CDR3 has 13 residues. The V gene end was trimmed by 4 bases and the J gene end by 7 bases; junction bases not matched to a gene: 6. The CDR3 sequence: CASSRQGSSGYTF. In nucleotides, the CDR3 is TGTGCCAGCAGCCGACAGGGTTCGAGTGGCTACACCTTC.